What follows are 30 T cell receptor beta chains derived from one specimen sequenced in a study of T-cell reconstitution after alpha-beta-depleted transplantation in children. During its preparation, the TCRbeta library received unique molecular identifiers. A single record per CDR3 protein comes from TCRdb applying MiXCR to the PCR reads. Of about 540,000 distinct CDR3 sequences in the sample, about 16% are singletons; the top ten hold roughly 3.3%. Material: PBMCs from the stem cell graft donor, obtained from the stem cell graft. These receptors all come from a human donor who donated a stem cell graft to a child with acute lymphoblastic leukemia.

This clonotype appeared a few times. The genes are TRBV5-1 and TRBJ2-2; D ambiguous. Germline CDR1 reads SGHRS; CDR2 reads YFSETQ. Trimming left V 9 bases short and J 0 bases short, with 12 bases between. This CDR3 region has 14 residues. The CDR3 sequence is CATLPAPNTGELFF. The CDR3 DNA reads TGCGCCACCCTCCCGGCCCCGAACACCGGGGAGCTGTTTTTT.

This clonotype was counted between two and nine times. This chain connects TRBV9 to TRBJ2-7; the match to TRBD1 covers 10 bases. This CDR3 spans 14 amino acids. In germline, CDR1 is SGDLS, CDR2 YYNGEE. V lost 3 bases and J lost 6; bases outside the gene matches: 6. CDR3 region: CASSEGTGAAEQYF. The CDR3 DNA reads TGTGCCAGCAGCGAGGGGACAGGGGCTGCCGAGCAGTACTTC.

The chain is built from TRBV4-2 and TRBJ1-2; D unresolved. CDR1 is LGHNA, CDR2 YNFKEQ, per germline. The V gene lost 0 bases and the J gene lost 4 bases, with 12 bases spanning the gap. CDR3 length equals 15 residues. The CDR3 sequence: CASSQDTLVSYGYTF. CDR3 DNA: TGTGCCAGCAGCCAAGATACACTGGTTTCCTATGGCTACACCTTC.

The genes are TRBV4-1 and TRBJ1-1; 8 nucleotides line up with TRBD1. This CDR3 contains 16 residues. V shed 3 bases and J 4 bases; nucleotides not matched to a gene: 10. Germline V CDR1 and CDR2: MGHRA, YSYEKL. CDR3 bases: TGCGCCAGCAGCCAGGGGGAACAGGGGGGTTTCACTGAAGCTTTCTTT. This encodes CASSQGEQGGFTEAFF.

The chain joins TRBV5-1 to TRBJ2-6, with D possibly matching TRBD2 (7 bases). Germline V gives CDR1 SGHRS, CDR2 YFSETQ. The V end lost 0 bases, the J end lost 0 bases, and 19 bases lay between the germline ends. The CDR3 totals 20 residues. The chain's CDR3 is CASSLAGTPGGLSGANVLTF. The CDR3 DNA follows: TGCGCCAGCAGCTTGGCAGGGACACCGGGAGGCCTCTCTGGGGCCAACGTCCTGACTTTC.

This clonotype was observed a handful of times. The chain employs TRBV12-3 or TRBV12-4 and TRBJ2-7; 10 bases fit TRBD1. CDR3 length equals 15 residues. The V gene end was trimmed by 5 bases and the J gene end by 4 bases; junction bases not matched to a gene: 8. In DNA, the CDR3 is TGTGCCAGCAGTCCGACAGGGGGCGCGGGGTACGAGCAGTACTTC. Protein sequence: CASSPTGGAGYEQYF.

This clonotype was picked up a small number of times. The chain employs TRBV5-8 and TRBJ2-7; the D is unclear. Between the trimmed V and J ends, which lost 3 bases and 4 bases, there was a span of 11 bases. Germline loops: CDR1 SGHTS, CDR2 YDEGEE. The CDR3 consists of 13 residues. CDR3 protein: CASSSDVLYEQYF. CDR3 nucleotide sequence: TGTGCCAGCAGCTCGGACGTCCTATACGAGCAGTACTTC.

This sequence joins TRBV19 and TRBJ2-7; possible D gene TRBD2, 7 bases. The V end lost 5 bases, the J end lost 7 bases, and 27 bases lay between the germline ends. The CDR3 covers 17 residues. The germline V gene has CDR1 LNHDA and CDR2 SQIVND (reference sequence). The CDR3 nucleotides are TGTGCCAGTAGTCCAACCCTCTGGACTAGGGGGTCGGAGGAGCAGTACTTC. Amino acid sequence: CASSPTLWTRGSEEQYF.

This clonotype came up a few times. J is TRBJ2-7 and V is TRBV11-1; 9 bases are a match to TRBD2. This CDR3 has 19 residues. The germline gives CDR1 SGHAT, CDR2 FQDESV (reference sequence). J was trimmed by 0 bases and V by 7 bases; bases with no gene match: 19. The CDR3 loop is CASTGAQAGGRGSSYEQYF. CDR3 DNA sequence: TGTGCCAGCACCGGGGCTCAAGCGGGAGGCAGAGGTAGCTCCTACGAGCAGTACTTC. Complete variable domain (other parts from reference TRBV11-1 and TRBJ2-7): EAEVAQSPRYKITEKSQAVAFWCDPISGHATLYWYRQILGQGPELLVQFQDESVVDDSQLPKDRFSAERLKGVDSTLKIQPAELGDSAMYLCASTGAQAGGRGSSYEQYFGPGTRLTVT.

This clonotype was picked up a small number of times. The CDR3 is CASSLARDRRNQPQHF. For the CDR3, the DNA is TGTGCCAGCAGCTTAGCGCGAGACAGGCGCAATCAGCCCCAGCATTTT. V usage is TRBV7-8 and J usage is TRBJ1-5, with D possibly matching TRBD1 (6 bases). This CDR3 spans 16 amino acids. Germline-derived CDR1 and CDR2 are SGHVS and FQNEAQ. Trimming left V 0 bases short and J 2 bases short, with 11 bases between.

V and J are TRBV29-1 and TRBJ2-2; TRBD1 aligns across 8 bases. V trimming: 6 bases; J trimming: 4 bases; junction bases outside the gene matches: 7. The CDR3 totals 14 residues. The germline gives CDR1 SQVTM, CDR2 ANQGSEA. The CDR3 spells CSVARTGGTGELFF. The CDR3 DNA is TGCAGCGTGGCACGCACAGGGGGCACCGGGGAGCTGTTTTTT.

This clonotype occurred a few times. The gene calls are TRBV19 and TRBJ2-7, with D tentatively TRBD1 or TRBD2 (5 bases each). CDR1 is LNHDA and CDR2 is SQIVND in the germline V gene (reference sequence). V dropped 11 bases and J dropped 5 bases, with 16 bases sitting between them. The CDR3 spans 12 residues. The CDR3: CAAGAGGNEQYF. The CDR3 coding sequence is TGTGCCGCCGGGGCAGGAGGAAACGAGCAGTACTTC.

This clonotype has a handful of counts. The rearrangement links TRBV5-6 to TRBJ2-7, with 9 bases lining up with TRBD1. The V segment lost 4 bases and the J segment 2 bases; nucleotides outside the gene matches: 13. The CDR3 runs 17 residues. The germline V gene encodes CDR1 SGHDT and CDR2 YYEEEE. The chain's CDR3 is CASSISPGTGNPYEQYF. In DNA form, the CDR3 reads TGTGCCAGCAGCATCAGTCCCGGGACAGGGAACCCCTACGAGCAGTACTTC. Full variable domain (rest looked up from reference TRBV5-6 and TRBJ2-7): DAGVTQSPTHLIKTRGQQVTLRCSPKSGHDTVSWYQQALGQGPQFIFQYYEEEERQRGNFPDRFSGHQFPNYSSELNVNALLLGDSALYLCASSISPGTGNPYEQYFGPGTRLTVT.

V usage is TRBV29-1 and J usage is TRBJ2-1; D may correspond to TRBD1 or TRBD2 (5 bases each). V lost 4 bases and J lost 9, with 16 bases in between. Germline V CDR1 and CDR2: SQVTM, ANQGSEA. This CDR3 comprises 13 residues. CDR3 in DNA: TGCAGCGTTGGGCCAGGGACGGGTGGTGAGCAGTTCTTC. Amino acids: CSVGPGTGGEQFF.

DNA for the CDR3: TGTGCCAGCAGTTACTCCCCTAGCGGCGAGCAGTACTTC. It specifies CASSYSPSGEQYF. V is TRBV6-5 and J is TRBJ2-7, with 7 bases that match TRBD2. CDR3 length equals 13 residues. V lost 0 bases and J lost 6; bases outside the gene matches: 2. Germline CDR1 is MNHEY and CDR2 is SVGAGI.

This chain uses TRBV19 with TRBJ2-7; D may be TRBD1 or TRBD2 (5 bases each). Between the trimmed V and J ends, which lost 6 bases and 2 bases, there was a span of 17 bases. This CDR3 has 15 amino acids. In germline, CDR1 is LNHDA, CDR2 SQIVND (reference sequence). The DNA for the CDR3 is TGTGCCAGTAGCCCGAAAGGGACCGCAGCCTACGAGCAGTACTTC. This sequence encodes CASSPKGTAAYEQYF.

With regard to this clonotype: The junction departs from the called germline gene at one end, perhaps through a read error. The genes are TRBV5-1 and TRBJ2-1, with TRBD2 matching 9 bases. CDR1 is SGHRS, CDR2 YFSETQ, per germline. The CDR3 is 15 amino acids. The CDR3 DNA follows: TGTGCCAGCAGCTTAGGACTAGCGACTTACAATGAGCAGTTCTTC. It translates to CASSLGLATYNEQFF.

V is TRBV28 and J is TRBJ2-5; the match to TRBD1 covers 7 bases. Losses at the gene ends were 5 bases for V and 9 bases for J; bases not matched to a gene: 9. CDR3 length: 13 amino acids. Germline lookup yields CDR1 MDHEN and CDR2 SYDVKM. CDR3 in DNA: TGTGCCAGCAGTCCTACAGGGGTAGTGTCCCAGTACTTC. Its translation is CASSPTGVVSQYF.

The chain employs TRBV7-8 and TRBJ1-1, with D uncertain. The germline V gene encodes CDR1 SGHVS and CDR2 FQNEAQ. V gave up 2 bases and J gave up 1 base, with 14 bases separating them. The CDR3 consists of 16 residues. The CDR3 nucleotides read TGTGCCAGCAGCTTATTTTCCCAGGTTACGAACACTGAAGCTTTCTTT. Encoded protein: CASSLFSQVTNTEAFF.

The chain combines TRBV6-2 or TRBV6-3 with TRBJ2-1, with a tentative D call TRBD1 (5 bases). This CDR3 spans 14 amino acids. Trimming took off 2 bases at V and 6 bases at J, with 11 bases between the two ends. In germline, CDR1 is MNHEY, CDR2 SVGEGT. The CDR3 nucleotides read TGTGCCAGCAGTTACACGACAGAGGCCAATGAGCAGTTCTTC. It encodes CASSYTTEANEQFF.

V gene TRBV6-5 combines with J gene TRBJ1-2; D possibly corresponds to TRBD1 (5 bases). CDR1 and CDR2 from the germline V gene are MNHEY and SVGAGI. This CDR3 is built from 17 residues. V lost 0 bases to trimming and J lost 6 bases, with 20 bases between them. CDR3 protein: CASSYSRDVLGGDGYTF. The CDR3 DNA sequence: TGTGCCAGCAGTTACTCCAGGGACGTTCTTGGAGGGGATGGCTACACCTTC.

J is TRBJ2-1 and V is TRBV20-1; 7 nucleotides match TRBD2. Germline assignment: CDR1 DFQATT and CDR2 SNEGSKA (reference sequence). The CDR3 has 15 residues. V lost 5 bases, J lost 4 bases, and 11 bases stayed unmatched. The CDR3 spells CSAPPPSGDYNEQFF. In nucleotides, the CDR3 is TGCAGTGCTCCCCCCCCTAGCGGAGATTACAATGAGCAGTTCTTC.

This clonotype has only a few counts. The chain is built from TRBV5-1 and TRBJ2-7; 9 positions match TRBD1. J was trimmed by 2 bases and V by 3 bases; bases with no gene match: 6. The CDR3 is made up of 15 amino acids. The germline V gene has CDR1 SGHRS and CDR2 YFSETQ. CDR3 sequence reads: CASSWTGTGTYEQYF. CDR3 DNA sequence: TGCGCCAGCAGCTGGACCGGGACAGGGACCTACGAGCAGTACTTC.

This clonotype was counted only a few times. The rearrangement joins TRBV15 to TRBJ1-5; unclear D gene. V was pared by 4 bases and J by 4 bases, with 8 bases between. CDR3 length equals 13 residues. Germline V gene data show CDR1 as LNHNV and CDR2 as YYDKDF (reference sequence). The CDR3 bases are TGTGCCACCAGCACTGGACTGAATCAGCCCCAGCATTTT. Translating it yields CATSTGLNQPQHF.

The chain is built from TRBV29-1 and TRBJ2-2, with D hard to call. CDR3 length equals 11 residues. Germline-derived CDR1 and CDR2 are SQVTM and ANQGSEA. V was shortened by 2 bases and J by 2 bases, with 0 bases between the two germline ends. CDR3 sequence: CSVENTGELFF. In DNA form, the CDR3 reads TGCAGCGTTGAAAACACCGGGGAGCTGTTTTTT.

This clonotype was observed a handful of times. V usage is TRBV9 and J usage is TRBJ2-2, with 14 positions matching TRBD2. Germline CDR1 and CDR2: SGDLS and YYNGEE. The CDR3 runs 20 residues. With 2 bases clipped from V and 7 bases from J, the junction kept 16 bases outside the gene matches. The CDR3, as DNA: TGTGCCAGCAGCGTCCCTCGGTCCGGGACTAGCGGGAGCCAAGGCGGGGAGCTGTTTTTT. Translating gives CASSVPRSGTSGSQGGELFF.

The J gene is TRBJ1-2, the V gene TRBV30; 7 bases map to TRBD1. CDR3 length: 15 amino acids. Germline CDR1 GTSNPN, CDR2 SVGIG (reference sequence). V trimming: 1 base; J trimming: 4 bases; junction bases outside the gene matches: 9. Here the CDR3 DNA reads TGTGCCTGGAGTGGCGAGGGGGCTCCCTTCTATGGCTACACCTTC. Its translation: CAWSGEGAPFYGYTF.

In its sample, this clonotype was seen a few times. The chain's CDR3 is CSAYLTGEGTYEQYF. The CDR3 DNA sequence: TGCAGCGCATACCTGACAGGGGAGGGGACCTACGAGCAGTACTTC. The V call is TRBV29-1, the J call TRBJ2-7; possible D gene TRBD1, 8 bases. This CDR3 comprises 15 residues. Germline loops: CDR1 SQVTM, CDR2 ANQGSEA. V was clipped by 7 bases and J by 2 bases, with 21 bases between them.

V and J are TRBV20-1 and TRBJ2-7, with D hard to call. V lost 6 bases, J lost 12 bases, and 21 bases lay in between. Germline CDR1 DFQATT, CDR2 SNEGSKA (reference sequence). The CDR3 has 12 residues. The CDR3 DNA sequence: TGCAGTGCCGAAGACCCCTTGAAACTGTCGTACTTC. Translation: CSAEDPLKLSYF.

This chain connects TRBV19 to TRBJ2-4; perhaps TRBD1 as D (5 bases). The CDR3 is made up of 18 amino acids. The V end was cut by 3 bases, the J end by 1 base, with 19 bases between. CDR1 and CDR2 from the germline V gene are LNHDA and SQIVND (reference sequence). The CDR3: CASSMPYRLLRAKNIQYF. CDR3 nucleotide sequence: TGTGCCAGTAGTATGCCTTACAGGCTGCTAAGGGCCAAAAACATTCAGTACTTC.